This entry describes one T cell receptor beta chain. At one end, the junction sequence differs from germline, possibly due to a read error. Only in-frame clones appear in the TCRdb table, and some are missing; sequencing was by immunoSEQ multiplex PCR. Of around 310,000 clones in the sample, nearly 90% were seen once. This sample is drawn from a study of blood T cell repertoires in COVID-19. Germline assignment: CDR1 SSHAT and CDR2 FNYEAQ (reference sequence). This CDR3 has 16 residues. J is TRBJ2-1 and V is TRBV7-7, with TRBD1 as a possible D gene (5 bases). The sequencing input was peripheral blood. The TCR sequence derives from a middle-aged woman with COVID-19, enrolled during active disease. CDR3 residues: CASSPIQGFTYNEQFF. Written as DNA, the CDR3 is TGTGCTAGCAGCCCCATCCAGGGATTCACCTACAATGAGCAGTTCTTC. Based on the CDR3 plus reference TRBV7-7 and TRBJ2-1, the full variable domain is GAGVSQSPRYKVTKRGQDVTLRCDPISSHATLYWYQQALGQGPEFLTYFNYEAQPDKSGLPSDRFSAERPEGSISTLTIQRTEQRDSAMYRCASSPIQGFTYNEQFFGPGTRLTVL.